This T cell receptor beta chain appears in the sequencing data of a study of cytomegalovirus exposure and HLA in healthy donors. For the study at large: Among fewer than 500 genotyped donors, about 83% fell in the Caucasian-associated ancestry cluster. Study-wide findings and caveats: Associated with HLA alleles at 0.05 false discovery rate in a later analysis were 16,951 TCR beta sequences. What a later analysis reportedly showed was that an Asian-associated ancestry cluster had fewer N-insertions than the 666-donor mean. V- and J-gene trimming of TCR beta was linked (in a later analysis) to a missense DCLRE1C variant.

As to this clone: Its antigen is currently unknown.

The PCR had 60 Vbeta and 13 Jbeta primers. Profiled with immunoSEQ multiplex PCR; TCRdb holds only in-frame clones, not every one. The sample lists about 190,000 clones, roughly four fifths seen once, with about 0.8% in the top ten. The TCR sequence derives from a woman aged 18-35 years in good health and CMV-seronegative. The specimen sequenced was PBMCs.

CDR3 nucleotide sequence: TGTGCCAGTAGTATAGATCAGGGATTTAGAGGCCATGAGCAGTTCTTC. This encodes CASSIDQGFRGHEQFF. This chain links TRBV19 with TRBJ2-1; D is possibly TRBD1 (5 bases). Germline CDR1 is LNHDA and CDR2 is SQIVND (reference sequence). The CDR3 length is 16 residues. Trimming cost V 0 bases and J 8 bases, with 17 bases left between them.